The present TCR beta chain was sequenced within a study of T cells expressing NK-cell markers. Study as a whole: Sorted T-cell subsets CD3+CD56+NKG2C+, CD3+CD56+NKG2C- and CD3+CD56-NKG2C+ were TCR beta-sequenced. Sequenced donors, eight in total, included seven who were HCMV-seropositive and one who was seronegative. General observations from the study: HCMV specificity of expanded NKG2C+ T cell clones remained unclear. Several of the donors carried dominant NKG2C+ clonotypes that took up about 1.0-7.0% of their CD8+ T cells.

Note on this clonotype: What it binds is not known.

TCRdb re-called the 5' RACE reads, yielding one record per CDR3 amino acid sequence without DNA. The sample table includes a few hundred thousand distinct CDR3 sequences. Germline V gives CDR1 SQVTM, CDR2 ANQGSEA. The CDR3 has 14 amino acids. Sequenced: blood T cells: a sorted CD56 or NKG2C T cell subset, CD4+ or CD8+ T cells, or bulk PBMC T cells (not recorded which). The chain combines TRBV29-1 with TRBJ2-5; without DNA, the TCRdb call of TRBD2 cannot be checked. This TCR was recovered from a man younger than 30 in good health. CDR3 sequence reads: CSVDRNPSGGTQYF.